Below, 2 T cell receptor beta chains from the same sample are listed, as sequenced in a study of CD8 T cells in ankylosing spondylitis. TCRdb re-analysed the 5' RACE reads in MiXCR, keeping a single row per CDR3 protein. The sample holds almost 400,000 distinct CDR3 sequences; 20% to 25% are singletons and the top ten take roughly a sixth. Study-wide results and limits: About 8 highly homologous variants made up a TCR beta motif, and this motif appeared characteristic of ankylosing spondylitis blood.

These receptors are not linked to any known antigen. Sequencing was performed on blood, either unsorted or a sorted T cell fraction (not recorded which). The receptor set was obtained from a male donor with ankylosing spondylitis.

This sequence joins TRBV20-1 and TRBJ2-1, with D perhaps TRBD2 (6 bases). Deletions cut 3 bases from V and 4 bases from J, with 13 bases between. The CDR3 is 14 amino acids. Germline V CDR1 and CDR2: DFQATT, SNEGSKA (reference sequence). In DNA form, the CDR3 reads TGCAGTGCTAGGGCAGCGGGTCGATACAATGAGCAGTTCTTC. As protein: CSARAAGRYNEQFF.

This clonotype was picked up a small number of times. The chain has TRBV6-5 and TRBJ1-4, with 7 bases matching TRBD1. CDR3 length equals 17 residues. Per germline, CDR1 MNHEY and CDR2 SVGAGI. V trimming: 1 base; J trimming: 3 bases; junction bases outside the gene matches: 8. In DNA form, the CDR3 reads TGTGCCAGCAGTTACTTACAGGGGTTTAATGCTAATGAAAAACTGTTTTTT. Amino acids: CASSYLQGFNANEKLFF.